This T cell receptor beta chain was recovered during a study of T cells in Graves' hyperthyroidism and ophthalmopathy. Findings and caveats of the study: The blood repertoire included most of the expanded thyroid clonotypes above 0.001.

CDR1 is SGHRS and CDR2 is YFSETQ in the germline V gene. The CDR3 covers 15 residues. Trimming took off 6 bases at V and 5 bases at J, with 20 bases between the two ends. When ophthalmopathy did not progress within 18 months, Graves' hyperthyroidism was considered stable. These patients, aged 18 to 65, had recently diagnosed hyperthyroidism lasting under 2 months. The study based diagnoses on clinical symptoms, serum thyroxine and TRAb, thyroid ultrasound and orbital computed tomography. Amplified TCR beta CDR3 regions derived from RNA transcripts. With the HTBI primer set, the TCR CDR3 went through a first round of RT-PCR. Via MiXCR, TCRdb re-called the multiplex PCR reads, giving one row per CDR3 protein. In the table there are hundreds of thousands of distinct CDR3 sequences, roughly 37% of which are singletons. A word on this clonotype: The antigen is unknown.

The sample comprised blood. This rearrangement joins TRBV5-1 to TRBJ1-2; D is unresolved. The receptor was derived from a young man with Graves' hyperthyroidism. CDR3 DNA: TGCGCCAGCACCTTATCGTCGGTTGCGGGATATGGCTACACCTTC. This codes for CASTLSSVAGYGYTF.